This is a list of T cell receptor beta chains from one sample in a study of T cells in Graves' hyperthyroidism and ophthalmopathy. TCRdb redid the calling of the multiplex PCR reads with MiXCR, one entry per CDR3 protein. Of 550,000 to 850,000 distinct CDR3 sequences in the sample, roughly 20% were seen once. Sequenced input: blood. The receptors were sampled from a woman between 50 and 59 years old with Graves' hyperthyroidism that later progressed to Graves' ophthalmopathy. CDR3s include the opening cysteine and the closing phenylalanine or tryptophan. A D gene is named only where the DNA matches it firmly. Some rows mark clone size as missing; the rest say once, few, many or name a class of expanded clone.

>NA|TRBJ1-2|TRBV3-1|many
TGTGCCAGCAGCCAAGGCCCACGGGACACTAACTATGGCTACACCTTC
CASSQGPRDTNYGYTF
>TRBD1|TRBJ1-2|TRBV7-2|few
TGTGCCAGCAGCTCGTCCGGGACAGGCGAAAATTTATATGGCTACACCTTC
CASSSSGTGENLYGYTF
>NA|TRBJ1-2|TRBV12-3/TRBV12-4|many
TGTGCCAGCAGTTTACGCCGGGATACCATCTATGGCTACACCTTC
CASSLRRDTIYGYTF
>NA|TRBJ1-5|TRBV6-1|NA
TGTGCCAGCAGTGATCGACATTCCGTTAGCAATCAGCCCCAGCATTTT
CASSDRHSVSNQPQHF
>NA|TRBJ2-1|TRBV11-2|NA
TGTGCCAGCAGCTTAGCCGGGACCGGCGGGATTCCATATGAGCAGTTCTTC
CASSLAGTGGIPYEQFF
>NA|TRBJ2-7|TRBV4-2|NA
TGTGCCAGCAGCCAAGTGGGAGGGACAGAGTACTCCTACGAGCAGTACTTC
CASSQVGGTEYSYEQYF
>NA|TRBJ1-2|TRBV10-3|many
TGTGCCATCAGGGCTGGAGGCCGTCTCTCAGAGGGGGGCTACACCTTC
CAIRAGGRLSEGGYTF
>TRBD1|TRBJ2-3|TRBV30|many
TGTGCCTGGAGTACAGGGGGGAAAGATACGCAGTATTTT
CAWSTGGKDTQYF
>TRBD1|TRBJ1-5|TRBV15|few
TGTGCCACCAGCAGGGACAGGGGCAATCAGCCCCAGCATTTT
CATSRDRGNQPQHF
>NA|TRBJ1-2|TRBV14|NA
TGTGCCAGCAGCCAAATGGGAAACAACTATGGCTACACCTTC
CASSQMGNNYGYTF
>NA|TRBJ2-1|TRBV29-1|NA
TGCAGCGCCGGGTTTGTTGAGCAGTTCTTC
CSAGFVEQFF
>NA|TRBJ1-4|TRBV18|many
TGTGCCAGCTCACGTCGGCGACAGCCCCTAACTAATGAAAAACTGTTTTTT
CASSRRRQPLTNEKLFF
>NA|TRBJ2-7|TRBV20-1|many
TGCAGTGCTAGGGAGGGTGGGGCCTACGAGCAGTACTTC
CSAREGGAYEQYF
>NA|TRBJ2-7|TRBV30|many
TGTGCCTGGAAGGGGACACCTACCTACGAGCAGTACTTC
CAWKGTPTYEQYF
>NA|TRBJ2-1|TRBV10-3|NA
TGTGCCATCAGTCTGTACAGGGATGAGCAGTTCTTC
CAISLYRDEQFF
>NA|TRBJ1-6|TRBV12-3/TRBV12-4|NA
TGTGCCAGCACCGAGAACCTCTCCTATAATTCACCCCTCCACTTT
CASTENLSYNSPLHF
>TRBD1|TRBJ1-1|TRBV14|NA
TGTGCCAGCAGCCAAGACCCGGACAGGGGGGAGGTCGGCACTGAAGCTTTCTTT
CASSQDPDRGEVGTEAFF
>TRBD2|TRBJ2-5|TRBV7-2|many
TGTGCCAGCAGCGCCAGGACTAGCGGGGGACCCGCTCAAGAGACCCAGTACTTC
CASSARTSGGPAQETQYF
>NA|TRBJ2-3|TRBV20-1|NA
TGCAGTGCTACAACTAACACGGGTTTCCTGGCAGATACGCAGTATTTT
CSATTNTGFLADTQYF
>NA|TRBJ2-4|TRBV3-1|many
TGTGCCAGCAGCCCAACACGGACTACGCAAAACATTCAGTACTTC
CASSPTRTTQNIQYF
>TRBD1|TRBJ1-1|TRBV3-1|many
TGTGCCAGCAGCCGAGGGGACAGTAGGACTGAAGCTTTCTTT
CASSRGDSRTEAFF
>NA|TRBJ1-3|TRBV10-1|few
TGCGCCAGCAGTGAGTCGGGGAGCTCTGGAAACACCATATATTTT
CASSESGSSGNTIYF
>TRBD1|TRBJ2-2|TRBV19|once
TGTACCAGTAGTAAGACAGGGAACGGGGAGCTGTTTTTT
CTSSKTGNGELFF
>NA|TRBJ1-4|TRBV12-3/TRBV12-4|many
TGTGCCAGCAGTCTCGAGGGTCTAAGGGAAAAACTGTTTTTT
CASSLEGLREKLFF
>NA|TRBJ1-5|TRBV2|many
TGTGCCAGCGAACCGGGATCTTCTAGGGGCAATCAGCCCCAGCATTTT
CASEPGSSRGNQPQHF
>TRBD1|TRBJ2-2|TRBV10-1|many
TGCGCCAGCAGTTCCTCCCCGCCCGGACAGGGGCTGCACACCGGGGAGCTGTTTTTT
CASSSSPPGQGLHTGELFF
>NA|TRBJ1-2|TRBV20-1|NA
TGCAGTGCTAGAGATTCCCAGACAGTAAACTATGGCTACACCTTC
CSARDSQTVNYGYTF
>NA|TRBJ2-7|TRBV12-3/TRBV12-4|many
TGTGCCAGCAGGGACAGTTACTCCTACGAGCAGTACTTC
CASRDSYSYEQYF
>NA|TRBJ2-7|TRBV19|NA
TGTGCCAGTAGTATAGGGGGTCGGAACGAGCAGTACTTC
CASSIGGRNEQYF
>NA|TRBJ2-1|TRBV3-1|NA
TGTGCCAGCAGCCAAGATCTTAGGCTTGGGGGGCTCGATGGGCAGTTCTTC
CASSQDLRLGGLDGQFF
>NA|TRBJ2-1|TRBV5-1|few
TGCGCCAGCAGCTTCTTGCCAGGCCCATACAATGAGCAGTTCTTC
CASSFLPGPYNEQFF
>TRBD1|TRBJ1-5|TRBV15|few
TGTGCCACCAGCAGTACAGGGGACGGTCAGCCCCAGCATTTT
CATSSTGDGQPQHF
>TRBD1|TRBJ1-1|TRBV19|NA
TGTGCCAGTAGTACGGGACAGGACGGGAACACTGAAGCTTTCTTT
CASSTGQDGNTEAFF
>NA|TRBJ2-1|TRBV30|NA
TGTGCCTGGAGTAAGGGGCGCAATGAGCAGTTCTTC
CAWSKGRNEQFF
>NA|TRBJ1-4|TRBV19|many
TGTGCCAGTAGTGCACGAGGATCTAATGAAAAACTGTTTTTT
CASSARGSNEKLFF
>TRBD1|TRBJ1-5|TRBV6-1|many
TGTGCCAGCAGTGAATACGGACAGGGGTACAATCAGCCCCAGCATTTT
CASSEYGQGYNQPQHF
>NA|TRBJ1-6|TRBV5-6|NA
TGTGCCAGCAGCTTGGGGGGGACCCCCCCCGACTTT
CASSLGGTPPDF
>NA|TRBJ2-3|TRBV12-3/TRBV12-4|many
TGTGCCAGCAGTTTGGGGGGCGCCGATTACTCGGATACGCAGTATTTT
CASSLGGADYSDTQYF
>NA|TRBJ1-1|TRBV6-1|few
TGTGCCAGCAGTGAAGGAATAGTAGGAGGAAAAGCTTTCTTT
CASSEGIVGGKAFF
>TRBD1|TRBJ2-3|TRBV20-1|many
TGCAGTGCCCTCTGGGACAGGAGCACAGATACGCAGTATTTT
CSALWDRSTDTQYF
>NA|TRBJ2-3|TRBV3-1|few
TGTGCCAGCAGCCAAGATCTTGCGGGTACGCAGTATTTT
CASSQDLAGTQYF
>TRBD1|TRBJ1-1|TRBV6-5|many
TGTGCCAGCAGTTACTCGATCGGGACAGGGGGCTACACTGAAGCTTTCTTT
CASSYSIGTGGYTEAFF
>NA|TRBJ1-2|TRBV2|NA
TGTGCCAGCAGTGAGTCGGCGGGTACCTATGGCTACACCTTC
CASSESAGTYGYTF
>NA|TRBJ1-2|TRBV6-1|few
TGTGCCAGCAAAGGACAGTTCTATGGCTACACCTTC
CASKGQFYGYTF
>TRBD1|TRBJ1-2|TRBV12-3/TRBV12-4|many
TGTGCCAGCAGTTTAACAGGGGAGTTTGGCTACACCTTC
CASSLTGEFGYTF
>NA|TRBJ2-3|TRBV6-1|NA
TGTGCCAGCGGAACAGGACGGCCTCGTCCAGATACGCAGTATTTT
CASGTGRPRPDTQYF